This is a list of T cell receptor beta chains from one sample in a study of blood T cell repertoires in COVID-19. The method was immunoSEQ multiplex PCR; TCRdb's version includes in-frame clones alone and lacks a portion of them. The table includes tens of thousands of clones, approximately 85% detected once. Sequencing used peripheral blood. The origin of the receptors is a man older than 75 with acute or convalescent COVID-19. Each CDR3 is given with its conserved first and last residue. Each record gives: J gene, V gene, CDR3 protein.

j_call: TRBJ2-2
v_call: TRBV19
cdr3_aa: CASSREIGTNTGELFF

j_call: TRBJ2-3
v_call: TRBV5-4
cdr3_aa: CASSLSGSSTDTQYF

j_call: TRBJ1-1
v_call: TRBV5-1
cdr3_aa: CASSLDPGNTEAFF

j_call: TRBJ2-1
v_call: TRBV19
cdr3_aa: CASSISVGVSYNEQFF

j_call: TRBJ1-2
v_call: TRBV4-3
cdr3_aa: CASSQEDRTTNYGYTF

j_call: TRBJ2-7
v_call: TRBV10-2
cdr3_aa: CASSHGTSGRRVGYEQYF

j_call: TRBJ1-1
v_call: TRBV28
cdr3_aa: CAGGRTQHNTEAFF

j_call: TRBJ2-6
v_call: TRBV29-1
cdr3_aa: CSVLKEWAGGASGANVLTF

j_call: TRBJ2-7
v_call: TRBV4-1
cdr3_aa: CASSQVGGSYEQYF

j_call: TRBJ2-3
v_call: TRBV4-3
cdr3_aa: CASSQEPRQPSTDTQYF

j_call: TRBJ2-5
v_call: TRBV19
cdr3_aa: CASTPSGLAPQETQYF

j_call: TRBJ2-3
v_call: TRBV4-3
cdr3_aa: CASSQTSGMGDTQYF

j_call: TRBJ1-5
v_call: TRBV12-5
cdr3_aa: CASGLVGTALYSNQPQHF

j_call: TRBJ2-2
v_call: TRBV6-5
cdr3_aa: CASRPLSTRSGELFF

j_call: TRBJ2-7
v_call: TRBV7-9
cdr3_aa: CASSLPGQGVLEQYF

j_call: TRBJ1-6
v_call: TRBV7-9
cdr3_aa: CASSQGTGDSPLHF

j_call: TRBJ2-1
v_call: TRBV7-2
cdr3_aa: CASSVTGQTYNEQFF

j_call: TRBJ2-7
v_call: TRBV28
cdr3_aa: CASSFWTGGTYEQYF

j_call: TRBJ1-3
v_call: TRBV16
cdr3_aa: CASSQGLGNTIYF

j_call: TRBJ2-1
v_call: TRBV6-5
cdr3_aa: CASRLSGRDYNEQFF

j_call: TRBJ2-3
v_call: TRBV7-8
cdr3_aa: CASSLGGLGSTDTQYF

j_call: TRBJ1-1
v_call: TRBV4-3
cdr3_aa: CASSQTGTGGTEAFF

j_call: TRBJ1-1
v_call: TRBV5-3
cdr3_aa: CARSDPSGGVNTEAFF

j_call: TRBJ2-2
v_call: TRBV11-2
cdr3_aa: CASSWGPVSTGELFF

j_call: TRBJ1-2
v_call: TRBV28
cdr3_aa: CASSLASYGYTF

j_call: TRBJ1-3
v_call: TRBV9
cdr3_aa: CASSVVGNILGAQPGNTIYF

j_call: TRBJ2-5
v_call: TRBV7-2
cdr3_aa: CASSLGPGTGSQKTQYF